The rows below give T cell receptor beta chains drawn from one sample of a study of T cells in localized non-small cell lung cancer. Some clones are missing from TCRdb's copy, which holds only in-frame ones; the method was immunoSEQ multiplex PCR. The sample has tens of thousands of clones; around 90% are singletons. The sequencing here drew on peripheral blood, taken before any cancer treatment. These receptors all stem from a man aged 40 to 75 with stage I squamous cell lung carcinoma. CDR3s include the opening cysteine and the closing phenylalanine or tryptophan. The D gene is left open where the match is weak. Not every row has a clone size; where given, it reads once, few, many or a size class.

NA,TRBV7-2,TRBD1,TRBJ1-2,CASGGTGGAWGYTF,TGTGCCAGCGGCGGGACAGGGGGCGCGTGGGGCTACACCTTC
NA,TRBV7-9,TRBD1,TRBJ2-7,CASSLGDRVAYEQYF,TGTGCCAGCAGCTTAGGGGACAGGGTAGCCTACGAGCAGTACTTC
few,TRBV4-1,TRBD2,TRBJ2-1,CASSQALFGIRLAGMGIEQFF,TGCGCCAGCAGCCAGGCCTTGTTTGGGATCCGACTAGCGGGGATGGGTATCGAGCAGTTCTTC
NA,TRBV7-6,NA,TRBJ1-2,CASSLRGTDGYTF,TGTGCCAGCAGCTTAAGGGGGACCGATGGCTACACCTTC
few,TRBV18,NA,TRBJ2-7,CASSPPTDYTRQYF,TGTGCCAGCTCACCCCCAACAGATTATACGAGGCAGTACTTC
NA,TRBV28,NA,TRBJ1-3,CASSSPGLENTIYF,TGTGCCAGCAGTTCTCCGGGCTTGGAAAACACCATATATTTT
few,TRBV28,NA,TRBJ1-2,CASSLGRRGYTF,TGTGCCAGCAGTTTAGGCAGACGGGGCTACACCTTC
NA,TRBV6-1,NA,TRBJ2-7,CASEGGGGSYEQYF,TGTGCCAGCGAGGGGGGCGGAGGCTCCTACGAGCAGTACTTC
NA,TRBV6-5,NA,TRBJ2-1,CASSYSQGYNEQFF,TGTGCCAGCAGTTACTCCCAGGGCTACAATGAGCAGTTCTTC
few,TRBV5-1,NA,TRBJ2-7,CASSLDYEQYF,TGCGCCAGCAGCTTGGACTACGAGCAGTACTTC
NA,TRBV10-3,NA,TRBJ1-4,CAISEGPGNEKLFF,TGTGCCATCAGTGAGGGACCTGGTAATGAAAAACTGTTTTTT
NA,TRBV6-1,NA,TRBJ2-7,CASTWTLSYEQYF,TGTGCCAGCACATGGACCCTCTCCTACGAGCAGTACTTC
once,TRBV7-7,NA,TRBJ2-2,CASSSHVGGELFF,TGTGCCAGCAGCTCACACGTGGGCGGGGAGCTGTTTTTT
NA,TRBV5-8,NA,TRBJ1-1,CASSLWGAAFF,TGTGCCAGCAGTTTGTGGGGGGCCGCTTTCTTT
NA,TRBV5-4,NA,TRBJ1-4,CASSLGGGQGGTNEKLFF,TGTGCCAGCAGCTTGGGAGGCGGCCAGGGTGGAACTAATGAAAAACTGTTTTTT
NA,TRBV18,NA,TRBJ2-2,CASSPPDRAVGELFF,TGTGCCAGCTCACCACCGGATAGGGCTGTCGGGGAGCTGTTTTTT
NA,TRBV28,NA,TRBJ2-7,CASTLTAQLYEQYF,TGTGCCAGCACCTTAACCGCACAGCTATACGAGCAGTACTTC
NA,TRBV30,NA,TRBJ1-2,CAWSPGTGSDGYTF,TGTGCCTGGAGTCCCGGGACCGGGAGCGATGGCTACACCTTC
NA,TRBV6-5,NA,TRBJ2-5,CASGGAALQETQYF,TGTGCCAGTGGGGGGGCCGCACTCCAAGAGACCCAGTACTTC
NA,TRBV5-4,TRBD1,TRBJ1-3,CASSATGGARNTIYF,TGTGCCAGCAGCGCGACAGGGGGCGCAAGAAACACCATATATTTT
NA,TRBV2,NA,TRBJ1-1,CASRGDLGEAFF,TGTGCCAGCAGAGGGGACCTCGGTGAAGCTTTCTTT
NA,TRBV4-1,NA,TRBJ1-4,CASSQRQGRGEKLFF,TGCGCCAGCAGCCAACGGCAGGGGAGGGGTGAAAAACTGTTTTTT
NA,TRBV5-1,TRBD1,TRBJ2-6,CASSLEGQGKGSGANVLTF,TGCGCCAGCAGCTTGGAGGGACAGGGAAAAGGGTCTGGGGCCAACGTCCTGACTTTC
NA,TRBV5-1,NA,TRBJ1-2,CASSLAGFIGYTF,TGCGCCAGCAGCTTGGCAGGGTTTATTGGCTACACCTTC
NA,TRBV14,NA,TRBJ2-6,CASSQAGANVLTF,TGTGCCAGCAGCCAAGCTGGGGCCAACGTCCTGACTTTC
NA,TRBV7-6,NA,TRBJ1-6,CASSPGAEGASPLHF,TGTGCCAGCAGCCCTGGGGCGGAAGGGGCTTCACCCCTCCACTTT
NA,TRBV11-3,NA,TRBJ2-7,CASSLVVGGEQYF,TGTGCCAGCAGCTTAGTGGTGGGGGGTGAGCAGTACTTC
NA,TRBV6-1,TRBD2,TRBJ2-1,CGGGESYNEQFF,TGTGGGGGGGGTGAGTCCTACAATGAGCAGTTCTTC
NA,TRBV7-2,TRBD1,TRBJ1-6,CASSLFDRVRWVDSPLHF,TGTGCCAGCAGCTTATTCGACAGGGTAAGATGGGTGGATTCACCCCTCCACTTT
NA,TRBV7-2,TRBD2,TRBJ2-1,CASSSAQGFRGGLYNEQFF,TGTGCCAGCAGCTCAGCTCAAGGTTTTCGGGGGGGATTATACAATGAGCAGTTCTTC
once,TRBV6-5,NA,TRBJ1-1,CASSFQSWGSTEAFF,TGTGCCAGCAGTTTCCAGTCATGGGGTAGCACTGAAGCTTTCTTT
NA,TRBV18,NA,TRBJ1-4,CASSPRGGMDEKLFF,TGTGCCAGCTCACCACGGGGGGGCATGGATGAAAAACTGTTTTTT
NA,TRBV9,NA,TRBJ2-7,CASSPQTSSYEQYF,TGTGCCAGCAGCCCTCAGACAAGCTCCTACGAGCAGTACTTC
NA,TRBV28,NA,TRBJ1-2,CASLRPDYYGYTF,TGTGCCAGCCTTAGACCGGATTACTATGGCTACACCTTC
NA,TRBV19,TRBD1,TRBJ1-6,CASSPGQGADGTPLHF,TGTGCCAGTAGTCCAGGACAGGGGGCAGATGGGACACCCCTCCACTTT
NA,TRBV6-1,NA,TRBJ1-2,CASSEAGRPNYGYTF,TGTGCCAGCAGTGAAGCGGGCAGACCTAACTATGGCTACACCTTC
NA,TRBV7-8,NA,TRBJ1-3,CASSLNAGNTIYF,TGTGCCAGCAGCCTTAATGCAGGAAACACCATATATTTT
NA,TRBV10-3,TRBD1,TRBJ1-4,CAISAGTVTEKLFF,TGTGCCATCAGCGCCGGGACAGTAACTGAAAAACTGTTTTTT
NA,TRBV10-2,TRBD2,TRBJ2-2,CASRSSAGGPGTGELFF,TGCGCCAGCAGGTCCTCAGCGGGGGGGCCGGGCACCGGGGAGCTGTTTTTT
NA,TRBV6-1,NA,TRBJ2-1,CASSPTGFSYNEQFF,TGTGCCAGCAGTCCGACAGGCTTTTCCTACAATGAGCAGTTCTTC
NA,TRBV11-2,TRBD1,TRBJ2-1,CASSFRDRGLGNEQFF,TGTGCCAGCAGCTTCAGGGACAGGGGTTTGGGGAATGAGCAGTTCTTC
NA,TRBV18,NA,TRBJ2-2,CASSPRWGANTGELFF,TGTGCCAGCTCACCAAGATGGGGGGCAAACACCGGGGAGCTGTTTTTT
NA,TRBV7-2,NA,TRBJ1-2,CASTPGPAFYGYTF,TGTGCCAGCACCCCCGGACCTGCATTCTATGGCTACACCTTC
NA,TRBV18,NA,TRBJ1-5,CASSQTGLSNQPQHF,TGTGCCAGCTCGCAGACAGGTCTCAGCAATCAGCCCCAGCATTTT
NA,TRBV29-1,NA,TRBJ2-6,CSAPAQPGANVLTF,TGCAGCGCCCCGGCTCAGCCTGGGGCCAACGTCCTGACTTTC
NA,TRBV6-1,TRBD2,TRBJ2-3,CASRTSGPDTQYF,TGTGCCAGCAGAACTAGCGGCCCAGATACGCAGTATTTT
NA,TRBV6-5,NA,TRBJ1-1,CASSYSMGKRAFF,TGTGCCAGCAGTTACTCAATGGGAAAGCGAGCTTTCTTT
NA,TRBV7-8,TRBD1,TRBJ1-4,CASTGTGYEKLFF,TGTGCCAGCACCGGGACAGGGTATGAAAAACTGTTTTTT
NA,TRBV11-1,NA,TRBJ1-1,CASSLALSPTEAFF,TGTGCCAGCAGCTTAGCGCTATCTCCGACTGAAGCTTTCTTT
NA,TRBV9,NA,TRBJ1-2,CASSVDKGIHGYTF,TGTGCCAGCAGCGTAGATAAAGGTATTCATGGCTACACCTTC
few,TRBV5-1,TRBD1,TRBJ1-2,CASSLALTGGDNYGYTF,TGCGCCAGCAGCTTGGCCTTAACAGGGGGCGATAACTATGGCTACACCTTC
NA,TRBV4-1,TRBD1,TRBJ2-2,CASSQGQNVPVGTGELFF,TGCGCCAGCAGCCAGGGACAGAACGTCCCTGTGGGCACCGGGGAGCTGTTTTTT
NA,TRBV7-3,TRBD2,TRBJ2-3,CASSQTRTSGGQHSPDTQYF,TGTGCCAGCAGCCAGACTCGGACTAGCGGGGGCCAACATAGTCCAGATACGCAGTATTTT
NA,TRBV18,TRBD1,TRBJ1-2,CASSPDRQYGYTF,TGTGCCAGCTCACCGGACAGGCAATATGGCTACACCTTC
NA,TRBV16,NA,TRBJ2-7,CASSPLYGGEQYF,TGTGCCAGCAGCCCCCTTTATGGAGGAGAGCAGTACTTC
NA,TRBV11-2,NA,TRBJ1-2,CASSSLTRSRYGYTF,TGTGCCAGCAGCTCCCTCACCCGTTCCCGCTATGGCTACACCTTC
NA,TRBV5-1,TRBD1,TRBJ2-5,CASSFLGQAQETQYF,TGCGCCAGCAGCTTTCTAGGACAGGCCCAAGAGACCCAGTACTTC